The TCR beta chain described here comes from a study of T cells after yellow fever vaccination. Points from the study as a whole: In post-booster samples, most primary-vaccination clones reappeared (around 95% CD4, about 91% CD8).

This clonotype was counted a few times. The antigen remains unidentified. TCRdb reprocessed the 5' RACE reads via MiXCR and lists one record per CDR3 protein. The sample carries fewer than 350,000 distinct CDR3 sequences, 8% to 10% recorded once. V dropped 6 bases and J dropped 3 bases, with 15 bases sitting between them. The germline CDR1 and CDR2 sequences are MNHNS and SASEGT. The CDR3 covers 15 residues. The sequence was obtained from a man in his late teens or twenties who received the YFV17D yellow fever vaccine. The rearrangement uses TRBV6-1 and TRBJ1-3; perhaps TRBD1 as D (6 bases). This material consisted of PBMCs, taken on the day of the first yellow fever vaccination. The CDR3 loop reads CASRPTGSNGNTIYF. The CDR3 DNA is TGTGCCAGCAGGCCCACAGGGTCGAATGGAAACACCATATATTTT.